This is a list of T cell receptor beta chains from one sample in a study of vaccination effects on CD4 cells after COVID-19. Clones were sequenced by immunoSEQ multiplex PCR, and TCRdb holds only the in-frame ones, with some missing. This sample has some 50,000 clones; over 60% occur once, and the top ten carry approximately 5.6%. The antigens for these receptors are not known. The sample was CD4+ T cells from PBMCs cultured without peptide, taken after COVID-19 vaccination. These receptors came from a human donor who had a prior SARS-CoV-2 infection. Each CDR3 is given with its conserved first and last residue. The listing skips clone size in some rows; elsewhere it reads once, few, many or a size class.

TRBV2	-	CASSSRDGSNTEAFF
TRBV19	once	CASRVNGYNEQFF
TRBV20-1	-	CSANRVAGYTF
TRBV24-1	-	CATSDPTGTGETQYF
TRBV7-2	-	CASSYGTTSYNEQFF
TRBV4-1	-	CASSQDPRQNYGYTF
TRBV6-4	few	CASSASENTEAFF
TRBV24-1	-	CATSDPDPKETQYF
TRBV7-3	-	CASSLASANEQFF
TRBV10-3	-	CAISQRDSSLDTQYF
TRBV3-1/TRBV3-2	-	CASSQEGVDYGYTF